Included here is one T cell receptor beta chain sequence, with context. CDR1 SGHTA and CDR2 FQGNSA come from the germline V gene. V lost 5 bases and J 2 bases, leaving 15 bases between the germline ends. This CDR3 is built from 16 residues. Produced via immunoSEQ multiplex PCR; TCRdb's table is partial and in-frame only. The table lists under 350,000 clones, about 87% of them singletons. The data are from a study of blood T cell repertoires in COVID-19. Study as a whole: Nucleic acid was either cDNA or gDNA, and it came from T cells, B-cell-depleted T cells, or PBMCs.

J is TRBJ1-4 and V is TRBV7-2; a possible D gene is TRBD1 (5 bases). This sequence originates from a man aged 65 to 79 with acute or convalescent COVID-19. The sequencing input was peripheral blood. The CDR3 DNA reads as TGTGCCAGCAGCCGTTTTGTTCAGGGTACTAATGAAAAACTGTTTTTT. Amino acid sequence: CASSRFVQGTNEKLFF.